Here is one T cell receptor beta chain with its context. Its matching antigen is unknown. It was into CD45RA+ naive and CD45RA-negative memory subsets that the CD4+ cells were split. This table comes from immunoSEQ multiplex PCR, and its TCRdb copy is limited to in-frame clones, with some not included. Here the sample spans over 1.5 million clones, around 98% being singletons. This entry belongs to a study of shared clonotypes between healthy human individuals. The length of the CDR3 is 16 residues. V gave up 0 bases and J gave up 0 bases, with 12 bases separating them. Germline-derived CDR1 and CDR2 are SGHRS and YFSETQ. General study points: Expectations were that clonotype sharing among donors would be affected by sequencing depth. Memory subsets generally showed lower estimated richness than naive subsets. The researchers took only blood, and tissue repertoires probably look different.

The J gene is TRBJ1-1, the V gene TRBV5-1, with D hard to call. The receptor was derived from a man younger than 40 in good health. Material: naive CD4+ T cells sorted from blood. The subset is: CD45RA+ positively selected. CDR3 sequence: CASSLGWGLMNTEAFF. In nucleotides, the CDR3 is TGCGCCAGCAGCTTGGGGTGGGGTCTAATGAACACTGAAGCTTTCTTT.